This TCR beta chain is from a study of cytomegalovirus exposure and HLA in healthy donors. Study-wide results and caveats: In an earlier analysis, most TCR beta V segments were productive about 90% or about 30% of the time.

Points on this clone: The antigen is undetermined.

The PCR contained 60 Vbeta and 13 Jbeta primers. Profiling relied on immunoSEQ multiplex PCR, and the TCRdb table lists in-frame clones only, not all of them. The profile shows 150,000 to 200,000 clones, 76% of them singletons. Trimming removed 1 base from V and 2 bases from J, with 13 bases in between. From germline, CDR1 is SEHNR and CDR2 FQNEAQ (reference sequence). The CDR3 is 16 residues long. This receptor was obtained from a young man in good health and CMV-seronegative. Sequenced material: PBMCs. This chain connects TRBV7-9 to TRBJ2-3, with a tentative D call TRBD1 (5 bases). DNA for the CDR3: TGTGCCAGCAGCTTAGGGTATCCAGGGCCCACAGATACGCAGTATTTT. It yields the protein CASSLGYPGPTDTQYF. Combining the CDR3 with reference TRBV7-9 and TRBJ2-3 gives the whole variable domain DTGVSQNPRHKITKRGQNVTFRCDPISEHNRLYWYRQTLGQGPEFLTYFQNEAQLEKSRLLSDRFSAERPKGSFSTLEIQRTEQGDSAMYLCASSLGYPGPTDTQYFGPGTRLTVL.